This T cell receptor beta chain was identified during a study of T cell repertoires in cytomegalovirus infection (dated by TCRdb to about 2019). About the study as a whole: Peptide stimulations targeted recently identified HLA-C-restricted CMV epitopes, whose presentation resists viral immunomodulation, together with well-studied HLA-B-restricted epitopes. The HLA type of each donor mattered for the analysis, because public TCR beta signatures pointed to carriage of CMV infection along with the matching HLA type.

Note on this clonotype: The target of this receptor is not known. Base-call qualities are not available, and no considerably larger clone is one nucleotide away.

Explained via the paper, the treatment or condition label denotes: in vitro stimulation with specific CMV peptide epitopes to enrich CMV-specific T cells. Broad study findings and their caveats: The ex vivo response was dominated by HLA-C-restricted CMV-specific TCR beta clonotypes, which also provided the single most frequent clonotype in two of eight donors. Carriers of CMV infection plus the relevant HLA type were discriminated by the cumulative frequency of public TCR beta family members in the study cohort and in an independent roughly 370-donor cohort.

Per the germline V gene, MNHEY is the CDR1 and SVGEGT is the CDR2. Including cysteine and phenylalanine, the CDR3 has 15 amino acids. Left in the record is the CDR3 DNA by itself, 45 bases read in frame from the first base. V is pared back by 6 bases and J by 9 bases, with 21 bases lying between the germline termini. Sequencing was performed on an Illumina HiSeq 1500. The public reads were reanalyzed by TCRdb: fastp trimming at Q25, MiXCR alignment, in-frame beta chains only. Duplicate CDR3 protein sequences are folded into a single record with the most common DNA and genes. The sample has 110,000 or so distinct CDR3 sequences on record, roughly 31% of them singletons. The ten biggest clones cover around two fifths of the sample.

The sequence derives from a human donor in good health (CMV status not recorded). Some clones in this sample may be carry-over from other donors' samples. The sequence is built from TRBV6-2 or TRBV6-3 and TRBJ2-1; the D gene is perhaps TRBD2, on 5 matching bases. The sequencing used CD8+ T cells from cultured PBMCs, collected from culture after CMV antigen stimulation. CDR3 reads: CASRVGEAWSGEQFF. Here is the DNA: TGTGCCAGCAGGGTCGGGGAAGCATGGTCGGGTGAGCAGTTCTTC.